This T cell receptor beta chain stems from a study of shared clonotypes between healthy human individuals. TCRdb keeps only in-frame clones here, not all; method: immunoSEQ multiplex PCR. The repertoire holds a few million clones, with around nine tenths as singletons. This CDR3 spans 14 amino acids. Germline CDR1 SGHRS, CDR2 YFSETQ. Trimming left V 0 bases short and J 3 bases short, with 7 bases between. The chain employs TRBV5-1 and TRBJ2-1; D remains unclear. The TCR originated in a man in his late teens or twenties in good health. The sample consisted of naive CD4+ T cells sorted from blood. As for subset: CD45RA+ positively selected. CDR3 bases: TGCGCCAGCAGCTTGGGACACGGCTACAATGAGCAGTTCTTC. Protein sequence: CASSLGHGYNEQFF.